The source of this T cell receptor (beta chain) is a study of beta chain features in type 1 diabetes. Study details: Patients shared similar age, gender and cell yields with healthy donors. In all, roughly 98,000,000 sorted cells from all samples were analyzed. Findings and caveats of the study: Moderate yet significant TCRB CDR3 shortening was seen in Type 1 diabetes patients in all four CD4+ subsets.

Germline V gives CDR1 SGHAT, CDR2 FQNNGV. Germline trimming cut 4 bases from V and 4 bases from J; bases unmatched to any gene: 10. CDR3 length: 16 amino acids. In regard to this clone: Its cognate antigen is unknown.

Via the markers CD45RO/CCR7/CD25/CD127/CD95/CD27, stem cell-like memory, regulatory, central memory and naive CD4+ cells were sorted. The study reverse transcribed the entire isolated RNA, so it sequenced expressed TCRB transcripts. Generated by immunoSEQ multiplex PCR, the TCRdb table keeps only in-frame clones and is missing some. The sample consists of around 350,000 clones, about 12% of them appearing once. The rearrangement joins TRBV11-2 to TRBJ2-7, with TRBD2 matching over 10 bases. The sequenced material came from naive CD4+ T cells from blood. The TCR comes from a man between 18 and 35 years old in good health. DNA for the CDR3: TGTGCCAGCAGCTCAAATAGCGGGAGGTCTCAATACGAGCAGTACTTC. As protein: CASSSNSGRSQYEQYF.